Following are 9 T cell receptor beta chains from one sample sequenced in a study of cytomegalovirus exposure and HLA in healthy donors. The PCR ran on 60 Vbeta and 13 Jbeta primers. The method was immunoSEQ multiplex PCR; TCRdb's version includes in-frame clones alone and lacks a portion of them. The sample records roughly 200,000 clones, approximately 80% being singletons. Sequenced input: PBMCs. The receptors here all came from a female donor in good health and CMV-seronegative.

The rearrangement links TRBV2 to TRBJ2-5, with 10 bases identical to TRBD1. This CDR3 region has 15 residues. The germline V gene has CDR1 SNHLY and CDR2 FYNNEI. Losses at the gene ends were 6 bases for V and 7 bases for J; bases not matched to a gene: 11. The CDR3 region has the DNA TGTGCCAGCAGCTACGGGACAGGGGATGAGGGGACCCAGTACTTC. It encodes CASSYGTGDEGTQYF.

The V call is TRBV6-1, the J call TRBJ2-2; D is perhaps TRBD2 (5 bases). The V end lost 2 bases, the J end lost 1 base, and 14 bases lay between the germline ends. The CDR3 covers 17 residues. Germline CDR1 and CDR2: MNHNS and SASEGT. CDR3 region: CASSEWATGRNTGELFF. In nucleotides, the CDR3 is TGTGCCAGCAGTGAATGGGCAACGGGGAGGAACACCGGGGAGCTGTTTTTT.

The chain is built from TRBV10-1 and TRBJ1-5; 7 bases map to TRBD1. CDR3 length equals 15 residues. Germline V lookup: CDR1 WNHNN, CDR2 SYGVQD (reference sequence). Trimming took 2 bases from V and 3 from J; bases not matched to a gene: 4. CDR3 DNA sequence: TGCGCCAGCAGTGAGCAGACAGGGTTCAATCAGCCCCAGCATTTT. This translates into CASSEQTGFNQPQHF.

This chain uses TRBV9 with TRBJ2-2; 8 nucleotides align to TRBD2. The length of the CDR3 is 16 residues. The V gene's germline CDR1 is SGDLS and CDR2 YYNGEE. Trimming removed 4 bases from V and 4 bases from J; junction bases left unmatched: 9. CDR3 residues: CASSNPRGGLTGELFF. The CDR3, as DNA: TGTGCCAGCAGCAACCCCCGGGGGGGCCTCACCGGGGAGCTGTTTTTT.

The chain links TRBV6-5 to TRBJ1-6, with unresolved D. This CDR3 region has 13 residues. V lost 2 bases and J 10 bases, leaving 9 bases between the germline ends. In germline, CDR1 is MNHEY, CDR2 SVGAGI. CDR3 loop: CASSYEWASPLHF. DNA for the CDR3: TGTGCCAGCAGTTACGAGTGGGCCTCACCCCTCCACTTT.

The chain employs TRBV19 and TRBJ2-3, with 7 nucleotides matching TRBD2. The CDR3 is 14 amino acids. The germline CDR1 and CDR2 sequences are LNHDA and SQIVND (reference sequence). Losses at the gene ends were 7 bases for V and 1 base for J; bases not matched to a gene: 5. CDR3 DNA: TGTGCCAGTACTGAGCGGGGCGGCACAGATACGCAGTATTTT. As protein: CASTERGGTDTQYF. Filled out from reference TRBV19 and TRBJ2-3, the complete variable domain reads DGGITQSPKYLFRKEGQNVTLSCEQNLNHDAMYWYRQDPGQGLRLIYYSQIVNDFQKGDIAEGYSVSREKKESFPLTVTSAQKNPTAFYLCASTERGGTDTQYFGPGTRLTVL.

This clone was detected once. The chain carries TRBV5-6 and TRBJ2-2, with 9 positions matching TRBD1. Germline V gene sequence: CDR1 SGHDT, CDR2 YYEEEE. CDR3 size: 15 residues. V trimming: 1 base; J trimming: 3 bases; junction bases outside the gene matches: 1. Here the CDR3 reads CASSLWDRDTGELFF. The CDR3 DNA sequence: TGTGCCAGCAGCTTGTGGGACAGGGACACCGGGGAGCTGTTTTTT. Looking up the rest from reference TRBV5-6 and TRBJ2-2 gives the full variable domain: DAGVTQSPTHLIKTRGQQVTLRCSPKSGHDTVSWYQQALGQGPQFIFQYYEEEERQRGNFPDRFSGHQFPNYSSELNVNALLLGDSALYLCASSLWDRDTGELFFGEGSRLTVL.

The chain joins TRBV7-2 to TRBJ2-3; TRBD2 matches 10 bases. CDR1 SGHTA and CDR2 FQGNSA come from the germline V gene. V lost 4 bases and J lost 9; bases outside the gene matches: 16. CDR3 length equals 17 residues. For the CDR3, the DNA is TGTGCCAGCAGCTACAGCCTTCTAGCGGGAGCAGGAGGAACGCAGTATTTT. This gives the protein CASSYSLLAGAGGTQYF.

This rearrangement joins TRBV29-1 to TRBJ2-7; 8 bases map to TRBD2. V dropped 4 bases and J dropped 4; count of bases not matched to a gene: 6. CDR3 length: 13 amino acids. CDR1 and CDR2 (germline): SQVTM, ANQGSEA. CDR3 protein: CSVGERGRYEQYF. The CDR3, as DNA: TGCAGCGTTGGAGAGCGGGGGAGGTACGAGCAGTACTTC.